The 26 T cell receptor beta chains listed next were all sequenced from one sample in a study of CD8 T cells in ankylosing spondylitis. TCRdb passed the 5' RACE reads through MiXCR, listing each CDR3 protein once. The table records more than 150,000 distinct CDR3 sequences, around 13% of them present only once. Sequenced sample: blood, either unsorted or a sorted T cell fraction (not recorded which). The receptor source for this set is a male donor with ankylosing spondylitis or in good health (not recorded which).

In its sample, this clonotype was seen a few times. The CDR3 coding sequence is TGCGCCAGCAGCTTGGAGCGGGGGGCCCAAGAGACCCAGTACTTC. Amino acid sequence: CASSLERGAQETQYF. V and J are TRBV5-1 and TRBJ2-5, with 9 bases fitting TRBD2. V dropped 0 bases and J dropped 1; count of bases not matched to a gene: 1. Germline CDR1 and CDR2: SGHRS and YFSETQ. The CDR3 runs 15 residues.

V and J are TRBV27 and TRBJ1-1; 11 nucleotides agree with TRBD1. This CDR3 is built from 16 residues. Germline-derived CDR1 and CDR2 are MNHEY and SMNVEV (reference sequence). The V and J ends lost 7 bases and 3 bases, in that order; junction bases with no gene match: 10. This chain's CDR3 is CASIHGTGGGYTEAFF. The CDR3 nucleotides are TGTGCCAGCATTCACGGGACAGGGGGAGGTTACACTGAAGCTTTCTTT.

This clonotype was observed a few times. The V and J genes are TRBV12-3 or TRBV12-4 and TRBJ2-7; unclear D gene. This CDR3 is 12 amino acids long. V was cut by 5 bases and J by 0 bases, with 5 bases left in between. The CDR3, as DNA: TGTGCCAGCAGTACCAGCTCCTACGAGCAGTACTTC. This codes for CASSTSSYEQYF.

This clonotype showed up many times. The V and J genes are TRBV20-1 and TRBJ2-7, with TRBD2 as a possible D gene (6 bases). The germline V and J ends were trimmed by 6 bases and 1 base, with 13 bases remaining between them. This CDR3 is 13 amino acids long. Germline loops: CDR1 DFQATT, CDR2 SNEGSKA (reference sequence). The CDR3 bases are TGCAGTGCCCGGGACTTTTTTTCCTACGAGCAGTACTTC. This sequence encodes CSARDFFSYEQYF.

This clonotype was seen a handful of times. This sequence joins TRBV6-4 and TRBJ2-1; D may be TRBD2 (5 bases). Trimming pared 2 bases from V and 7 bases from J, leaving 9 bases between. Germline values: CDR1 MRHNA, CDR2 SNTAGT. The CDR3 loop spans 13 amino acids. The CDR3 coding sequence is TGTGCCAGCAGTGACATAACGGGAAATGAGCAGTTCTTC. This sequence encodes CASSDITGNEQFF.

The chain couples TRBV7-9 to TRBJ2-7; a possible D gene is TRBD1 (5 bases). The CDR3 extends over 13 amino acids. V was trimmed by 1 base and J by 3 bases, leaving 7 bases between them. Germline V CDR1 and CDR2: SEHNR, FQNEAQ (reference sequence). The CDR3 DNA is TGTGCCAGCAGCTTAGTGGGGCGCTACGAGCAGTACTTC. It is translated as CASSLVGRYEQYF. The entire variable domain, with the rest obtained from reference TRBV7-9 and TRBJ2-7, is as follows: DTGVSQNPRHKITKRGQNVTFRCDPISEHNRLYWYRQTLGQGPEFLTYFQNEAQLEKSRLLSDRFSAERPKGSFSTLEIQRTEQGDSAMYLCASSLVGRYEQYFGPGTRLTVT.

The chain employs TRBV20-1 and TRBJ2-7, with D unresolved. Germline V gene lookup returns CDR1 DFQATT and CDR2 SNEGSKA (reference sequence). The CDR3 sequence is 13 residues long. Deletions cut 0 bases from V and 3 bases from J, with 9 bases between. CDR3 sequence: CSARDSGIYEQYF. Written as DNA, the CDR3 is TGCAGTGCTAGAGATTCGGGTATCTACGAGCAGTACTTC.

In this sample, this clonotype turned up many times. The chain couples TRBV6-4 to TRBJ2-3; 8 nucleotides align to TRBD1. Germline values: CDR1 MRHNA, CDR2 SNTAGT. This CDR3 has 15 amino acids. Trimming cost V 4 bases and J 4 bases; bases outside gene matches: 7. The CDR3 nucleotides read TGTGCCAGCAGTGTAACAGGGGGAGGCCCAGATACGCAGTATTTT. Amino acid sequence: CASSVTGGGPDTQYF.

The chain employs TRBV4-1 and TRBJ1-2; D gene ambiguous. This CDR3 comprises 14 residues. Trimming took off 1 base at V and 6 bases at J, with 12 bases between the two ends. Germline V gives CDR1 MGHRA, CDR2 YSYEKL. The CDR3 region is CASSQVSIWDGYTF. In DNA form, the CDR3 reads TGCGCCAGCAGCCAAGTGTCCATCTGGGATGGCTACACCTTC.

This clonotype has just a few counts. The J gene is TRBJ2-5, the V gene TRBV7-9; D gene uncertain. The CDR3 length is 14 residues. From germline, CDR1 is SEHNR and CDR2 FQNEAQ (reference sequence). V gave up 4 bases and J gave up 8 bases, with 17 bases separating them. CDR3 coding DNA: TGTGCCAGCAGCTCCTCCTTAAGCCCAAACACCCAGTACTTC. It encodes CASSSSLSPNTQYF.

This clonotype occurred a few times. The chain combines TRBV12-3 or TRBV12-4 with TRBJ2-2; 10 bases map to TRBD1. Trimming removed 8 bases from V and 5 bases from J; junction bases left unmatched: 5. The CDR3 sequence is 14 residues long. CDR3 sequence: CASRDRGGTGELFF. The CDR3, as DNA: TGTGCCAGCCGGGACAGGGGAGGAACCGGGGAGCTGTTTTTT.

This clonotype occurred a few times. The J gene is TRBJ2-7, the V gene TRBV29-1, with 10 positions matching TRBD1. Trimming at V came to 3 bases and at J to 5 bases, leaving 7 bases not matched to a gene. CDR1 is SQVTM, CDR2 ANQGSEA, per germline. The length of the CDR3 is 14 residues. The CDR3 reads CSVDTGTGENEQYF. For the CDR3, the DNA is TGCAGCGTTGACACCGGGACAGGGGAAAACGAGCAGTACTTC.

This clonotype was detected only a few times. This chain uses TRBV6-5 with TRBJ2-1; D call uncertain. This CDR3 has 17 residues. The V end was cut by 2 bases, the J end by 4 bases, with 18 bases between. Per the germline V gene, CDR1 is MNHEY and CDR2 is SVGAGI. The CDR3 region has the DNA TGTGCCAGCAGTTACGGTTCTGGGCTAGAGTTTTACAATGAGCAGTTCTTC. Translation: CASSYGSGLEFYNEQFF.

This sequence joins TRBV4-1 and TRBJ2-2, with D perhaps matching TRBD1 (6 bases). Germline-derived CDR1 and CDR2 are MGHRA and YSYEKL. The V and J ends lost 6 bases and 7 bases respectively, with 12 bases between them. The CDR3 totals 13 residues. CDR3 protein: CASSRQVVGELFF. For the CDR3, the DNA is TGCGCCAGCAGTCGACAGGTTGTCGGGGAGCTGTTTTTT.

This chain connects TRBV4-2 to TRBJ2-1; 8 nucleotides match TRBD2. Germline lookup yields CDR1 LGHNA and CDR2 YNFKEQ. The CDR3 totals 12 residues. The trim removed 4 bases at V and 11 bases at J, leaving 4 bases unmatched. CDR3 nucleotides: TGTGCCAGCAGCCTAGCGGGGTCTAAGCAGTTCTTC. Translated, it gives CASSLAGSKQFF.

This clonotype has only a few counts. V is TRBV29-1 and J is TRBJ1-4, with a tentative D call TRBD1 (5 bases). CDR1 and CDR2 from the germline V gene are SQVTM and ANQGSEA. The CDR3 sequence is 14 residues long. V gave up 1 base and J gave up 8 bases, with 14 bases separating them. The CDR3 loop reads CSVEGGDAGEKLFF. CDR3 coding DNA: TGCAGCGTTGAAGGGGGGGACGCAGGCGAAAAACTGTTTTTT. Complete variable domain (other parts from reference TRBV29-1 and TRBJ1-4): SAVISQKPSRDICQRGTSLTIQCQVDSQVTMMFWYRQQPGQSLTLIATANQGSEATYESGFVIDKFPISRPNLTFSTLTVSNMSPEDSSIYLCSVEGGDAGEKLFFGSGTQLSVL.

This rearrangement joins TRBV27 to TRBJ1-1, with 8 bases identical to TRBD1. Germline V gene data show CDR1 as MNHEY and CDR2 as SMNVEV (reference sequence). The CDR3 consists of 14 residues. J was trimmed by 5 bases and V by 6 bases; bases with no gene match: 8. This CDR3 reads CASRPAGGRTEAFF. DNA for the CDR3: TGTGCCAGCAGGCCAGCAGGGGGCAGGACTGAAGCTTTCTTT.

The chain uses TRBV12-3 or TRBV12-4 and TRBJ2-1; no definite D call. V lost 1 base, J lost 9 bases, and 13 bases lay in between. The CDR3 runs 14 residues. The chain's CDR3 is CASSLGAGWTEQFF. The DNA of the CDR3 is TGTGCCAGCAGTTTAGGAGCTGGGTGGACTGAGCAGTTCTTC.

This clonotype was observed a handful of times. The chain links TRBV6-1 to TRBJ2-7; maybe TRBD1 (6 bases). CDR1 is MNHNS and CDR2 is SASEGT in the germline V gene. With 1 base removed from V and 3 bases from J, the gap between germline ends came to 16 bases. The CDR3 is made up of 16 amino acids. In nucleotides, the CDR3 is TGTGCCAGCAGTGAAGATGGACAGAAGAGGTTCTACGAGCAGTACTTC. Translation: CASSEDGQKRFYEQYF.

The gene calls are TRBV4-1 and TRBJ2-7; no firm D call. This CDR3 comprises 15 residues. Germline CDR1 and CDR2: MGHRA and YSYEKL. Trimming pared 4 bases from V and 0 bases from J, leaving 13 bases between. CDR3 nucleotides: TGCGCCAGCAGCCCCATTTACCAGGACTCCTACGAGCAGTACTTC. Its protein product is CASSPIYQDSYEQYF.

This clonotype was counted at least ten times. The chain employs TRBV27 and TRBJ2-1; 7 nucleotides align to TRBD2. J lost 6 bases, V lost 5 bases, and 10 bases had no gene match. The CDR3 sequence is 15 residues long. Germline values: CDR1 MNHEY, CDR2 SMNVEV (reference sequence). CDR3 amino acids: CASSLSEGRVNEQFF. In DNA form, the CDR3 reads TGTGCCAGCAGTCTCTCAGAGGGGAGGGTCAATGAGCAGTTCTTC.

V is TRBV7-2 and J is TRBJ2-1, with 13 positions matching TRBD2. V trimming: 1 base; J trimming: 7 bases; junction bases outside the gene matches: 4. The CDR3 runs 16 residues. Germline V gene lookup returns CDR1 SGHTA and CDR2 FQGNSA. CDR3 region: CASSLEATSGRNEQFF. CDR3 DNA: TGTGCCAGCAGCTTAGAGGCGACTAGCGGGAGGAATGAGCAGTTCTTC.

The chain carries TRBV4-1 and TRBJ2-2; the D gene is possibly TRBD2 (6 bases). V lost 8 bases to trimming and J lost 4 bases, with 11 bases between them. The CDR3 length is 13 residues. Per the germline V gene, CDR1 is MGHRA and CDR2 is YSYEKL. The CDR3 nucleotides are TGCGCCAGCGGACTACCCCGCACCGGGGAGCTGTTTTTT. This translates into CASGLPRTGELFF.

This rearrangement joins TRBV12-3 or TRBV12-4 to TRBJ2-2; D might be TRBD1 or TRBD2, each matching 5 bases. The germline V and J ends were trimmed by 2 bases and 3 bases, with 10 bases remaining between them. The CDR3 length is 15 residues. In DNA, the CDR3 is TGTGCCAGCAGTTTAAGGGACGGGCACACCGGGGAGCTGTTTTTT. Protein product: CASSLRDGHTGELFF.

This clonotype was seen at least ten times. The gene calls are TRBV6-1 and TRBJ2-1; a possible D gene is TRBD2 (5 bases). The CDR3 has 15 amino acids. From germline, CDR1 is MNHNS and CDR2 SASEGT. With 7 bases removed from V and 5 bases from J, the gap between germline ends came to 18 bases. CDR3 sequence: CASTPAYLTNNEQFF. For the CDR3, the DNA is TGTGCCAGCACTCCAGCCTACTTGACTAACAATGAGCAGTTCTTC.

The rearrangement joins TRBV6-1 to TRBJ1-1; D is unresolved. With 4 bases removed from V and 0 bases from J, the gap between germline ends came to 12 bases. The CDR3 runs to 15 residues. Germline values: CDR1 MNHNS, CDR2 SASEGT. DNA for the CDR3: TGTGCCAGCAGTGTCACAAGGGTGATGAACACTGAAGCTTTCTTT. Its translation is CASSVTRVMNTEAFF.